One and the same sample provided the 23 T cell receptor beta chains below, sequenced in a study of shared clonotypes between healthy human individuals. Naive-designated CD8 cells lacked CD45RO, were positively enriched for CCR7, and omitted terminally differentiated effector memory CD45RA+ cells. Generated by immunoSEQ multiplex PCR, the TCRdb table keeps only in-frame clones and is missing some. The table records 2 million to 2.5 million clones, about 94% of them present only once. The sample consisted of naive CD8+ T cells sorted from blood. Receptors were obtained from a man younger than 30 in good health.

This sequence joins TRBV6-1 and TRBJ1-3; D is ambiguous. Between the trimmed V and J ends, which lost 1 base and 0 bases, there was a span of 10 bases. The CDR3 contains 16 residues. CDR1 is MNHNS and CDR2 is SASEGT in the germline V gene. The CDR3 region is CASSEGPLSSGNTIYF. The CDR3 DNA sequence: TGTGCCAGCAGTGAAGGACCCTTGAGCTCTGGAAACACCATATATTTT.

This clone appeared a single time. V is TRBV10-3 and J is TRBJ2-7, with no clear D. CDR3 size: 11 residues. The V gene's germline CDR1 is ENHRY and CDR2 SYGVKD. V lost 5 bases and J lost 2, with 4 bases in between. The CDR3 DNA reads TGTGCCATCAGTAGTGCCTACGAGCAGTACTTC. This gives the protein CAISSAYEQYF.

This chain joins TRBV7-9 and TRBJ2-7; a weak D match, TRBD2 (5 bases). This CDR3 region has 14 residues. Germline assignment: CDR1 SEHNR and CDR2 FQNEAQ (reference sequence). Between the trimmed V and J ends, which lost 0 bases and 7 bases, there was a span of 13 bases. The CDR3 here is CASSLALTPGEQYF. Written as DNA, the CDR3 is TGTGCCAGCAGCTTAGCGCTTACCCCGGGAGAGCAGTACTTC.

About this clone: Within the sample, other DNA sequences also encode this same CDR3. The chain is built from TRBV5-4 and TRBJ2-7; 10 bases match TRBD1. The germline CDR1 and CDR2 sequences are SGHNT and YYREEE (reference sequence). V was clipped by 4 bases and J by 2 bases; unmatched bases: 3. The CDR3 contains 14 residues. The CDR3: CASSKDRGAYEQYF. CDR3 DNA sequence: TGTGCCAGCAGCAAGGACAGGGGGGCCTACGAGCAGTACTTC.

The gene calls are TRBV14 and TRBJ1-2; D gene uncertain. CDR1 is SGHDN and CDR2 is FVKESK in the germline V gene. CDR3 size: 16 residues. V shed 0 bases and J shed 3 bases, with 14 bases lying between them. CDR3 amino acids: CASSQDAGVSHYGYTF. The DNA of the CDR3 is TGTGCCAGCAGCCAAGATGCTGGCGTTTCGCACTATGGCTACACCTTC.

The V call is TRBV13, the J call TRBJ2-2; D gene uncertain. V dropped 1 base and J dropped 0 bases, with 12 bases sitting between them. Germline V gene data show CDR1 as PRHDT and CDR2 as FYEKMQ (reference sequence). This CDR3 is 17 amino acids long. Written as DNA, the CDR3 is TGTGCCAGCAGCTTAGAGTACGGGCCCGCGAACACCGGGGAGCTGTTTTTT. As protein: CASSLEYGPANTGELFF.

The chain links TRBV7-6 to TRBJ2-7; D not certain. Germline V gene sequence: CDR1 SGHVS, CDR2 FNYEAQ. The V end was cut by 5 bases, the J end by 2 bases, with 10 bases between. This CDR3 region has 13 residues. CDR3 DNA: TGTGCCAGCAGCCTGTCTGCTACCTACGAGCAGTACTTC. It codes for CASSLSATYEQYF.

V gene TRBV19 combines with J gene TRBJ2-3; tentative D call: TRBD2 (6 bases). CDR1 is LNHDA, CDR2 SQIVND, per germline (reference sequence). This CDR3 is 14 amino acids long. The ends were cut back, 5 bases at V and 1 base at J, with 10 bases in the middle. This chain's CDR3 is CASSSIAGTDTQYF. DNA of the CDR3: TGTGCCAGTAGTTCTATAGCGGGCACAGATACGCAGTATTTT.

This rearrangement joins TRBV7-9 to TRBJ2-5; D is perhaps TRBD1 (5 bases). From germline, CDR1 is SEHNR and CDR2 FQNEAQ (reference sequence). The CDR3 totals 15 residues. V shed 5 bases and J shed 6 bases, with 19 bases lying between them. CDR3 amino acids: CASSQGQGILKTQYF. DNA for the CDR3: TGTGCCAGCAGCCAAGGCCAGGGCATCCTGAAGACCCAGTACTTC.

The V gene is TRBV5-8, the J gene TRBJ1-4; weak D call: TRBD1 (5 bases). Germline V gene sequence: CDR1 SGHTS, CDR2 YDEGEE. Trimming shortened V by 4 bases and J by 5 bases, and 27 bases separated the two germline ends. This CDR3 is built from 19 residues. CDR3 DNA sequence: TGTGCCAGCAGCCACTACAACCCAGGGTTGAAGTTGAGGAATGAAAAACTGTTTTTT. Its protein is CASSHYNPGLKLRNEKLFF. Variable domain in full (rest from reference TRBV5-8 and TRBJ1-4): EAGVTQSPTHLIKTRGQQATLRCSPISGHTSVYWYQQALGLGLQFLLWYDEGEERNRGNFPPRFSGRQFPNYSSELNVNALELEDSALYLCASSHYNPGLKLRNEKLFFGSGTQLSVL.

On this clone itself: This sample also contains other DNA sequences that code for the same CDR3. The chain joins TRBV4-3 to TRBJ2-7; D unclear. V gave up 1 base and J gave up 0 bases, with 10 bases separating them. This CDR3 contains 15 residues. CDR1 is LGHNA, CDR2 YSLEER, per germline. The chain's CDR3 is CASSQGTASSYEQYF. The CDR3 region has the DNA TGCGCCAGCAGCCAAGGGACGGCAAGCTCCTACGAGCAGTACTTC.

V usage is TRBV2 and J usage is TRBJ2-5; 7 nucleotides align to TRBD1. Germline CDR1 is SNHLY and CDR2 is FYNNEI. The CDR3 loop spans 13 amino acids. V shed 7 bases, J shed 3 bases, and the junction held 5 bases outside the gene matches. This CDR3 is CASKGAIEETQYF. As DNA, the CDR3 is TGTGCCAGCAAGGGGGCTATAGAAGAGACCCAGTACTTC.

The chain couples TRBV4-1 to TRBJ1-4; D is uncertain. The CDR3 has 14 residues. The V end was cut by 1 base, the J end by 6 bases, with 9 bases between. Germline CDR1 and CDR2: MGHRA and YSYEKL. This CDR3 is CASSQGVIDEKLFF. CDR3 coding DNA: TGCGCCAGCAGCCAAGGGGTGATTGATGAAAAACTGTTTTTT.

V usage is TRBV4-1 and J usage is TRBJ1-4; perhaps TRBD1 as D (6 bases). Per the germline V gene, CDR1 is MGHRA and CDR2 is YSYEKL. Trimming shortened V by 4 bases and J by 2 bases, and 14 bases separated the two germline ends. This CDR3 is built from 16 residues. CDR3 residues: CASSRTEARTNEKLFF. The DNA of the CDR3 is TGCGCCAGCAGCCGGACAGAGGCGCGGACTAATGAAAAACTGTTTTTT.

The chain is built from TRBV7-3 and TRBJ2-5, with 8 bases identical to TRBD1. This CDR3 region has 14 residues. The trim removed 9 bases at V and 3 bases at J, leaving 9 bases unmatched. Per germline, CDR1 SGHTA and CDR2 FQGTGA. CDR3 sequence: CARGDRPDEETQYF. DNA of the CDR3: TGTGCCAGGGGGGACAGGCCGGATGAAGAGACCCAGTACTTC.

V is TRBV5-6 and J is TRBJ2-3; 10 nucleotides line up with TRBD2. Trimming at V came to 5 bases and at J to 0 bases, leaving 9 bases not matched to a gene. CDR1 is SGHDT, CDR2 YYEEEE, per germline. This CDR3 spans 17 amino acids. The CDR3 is CASSVLTSGVSTDTQYF. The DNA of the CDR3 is TGTGCCAGCAGTGTGCTCACTAGCGGGGTGAGCACAGATACGCAGTATTTT.

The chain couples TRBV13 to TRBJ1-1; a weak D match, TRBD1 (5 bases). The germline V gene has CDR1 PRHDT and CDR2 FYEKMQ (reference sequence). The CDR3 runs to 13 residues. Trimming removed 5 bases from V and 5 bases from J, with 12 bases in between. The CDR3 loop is CASSQQVETEAFF. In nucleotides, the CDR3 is TGTGCCAGCAGCCAACAGGTAGAAACTGAAGCTTTCTTT.

In DNA, the CDR3 is TGTGCCTGGAGTGTAAGGACAGGGGGCGGTTTTGGAACTAATGAAAAACTGTTTTTT. It codes for CAWSVRTGGGFGTNEKLFF. The genes are TRBV30 and TRBJ1-4, with 11 bases matching TRBD1. V shed 0 bases, J shed 1 base, and the junction held 10 bases outside the gene matches. Looked up from germline, CDR1 is GTSNPN and CDR2 is SVGIG (reference sequence). The CDR3 sequence is 19 residues long. The whole variable domain, remainder taken from reference TRBV30 and TRBJ1-4, is SQTIHQWPATLVQPVGSPLSLECTVEGTSNPNLYWYRQAAGRGLQLLFYSVGIGQISSEVPQNLSASRPQDRQFILSSKKLLLSDSGFYLCAWSVRTGGGFGTNEKLFFGSGTQLSVL.

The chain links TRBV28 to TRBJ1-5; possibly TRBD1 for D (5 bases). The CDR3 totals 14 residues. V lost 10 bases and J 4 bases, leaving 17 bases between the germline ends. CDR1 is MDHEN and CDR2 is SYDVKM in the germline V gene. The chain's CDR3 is CATSLVEGNQPQHF. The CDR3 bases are TGTGCCACCAGCCTTGTGGAGGGGAATCAGCCCCAGCATTTT.

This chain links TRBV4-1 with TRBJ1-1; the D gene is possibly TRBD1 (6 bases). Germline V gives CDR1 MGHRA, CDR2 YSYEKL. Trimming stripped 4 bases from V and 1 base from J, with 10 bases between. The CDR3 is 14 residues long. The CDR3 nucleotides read TGCGCCAGCAGCCTCGTGGGACAGAACACTGAAGCTTTCTTT. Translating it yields CASSLVGQNTEAFF.

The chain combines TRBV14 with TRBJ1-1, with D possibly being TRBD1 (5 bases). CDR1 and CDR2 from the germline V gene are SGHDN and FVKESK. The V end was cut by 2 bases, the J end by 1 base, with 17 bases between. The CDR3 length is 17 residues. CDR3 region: CASSQPGRASTNTEAFF. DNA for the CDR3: TGTGCCAGCAGCCAACCGGGACGGGCTTCTACGAACACTGAAGCTTTCTTT.

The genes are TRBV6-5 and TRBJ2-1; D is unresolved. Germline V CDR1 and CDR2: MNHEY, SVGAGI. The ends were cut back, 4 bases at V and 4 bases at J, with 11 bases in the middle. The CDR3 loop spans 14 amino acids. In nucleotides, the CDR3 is TGTGCCAGCAGTTCCTCCGCTGGGTACAATGAGCAGTTCTTC. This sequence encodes CASSSSAGYNEQFF.

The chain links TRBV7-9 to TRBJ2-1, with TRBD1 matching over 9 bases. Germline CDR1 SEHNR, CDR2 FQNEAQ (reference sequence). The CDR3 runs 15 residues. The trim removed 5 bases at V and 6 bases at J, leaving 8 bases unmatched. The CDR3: CASSPPQGASNEQFF. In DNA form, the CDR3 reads TGTGCCAGCAGCCCTCCACAGGGGGCGAGCAATGAGCAGTTCTTC.